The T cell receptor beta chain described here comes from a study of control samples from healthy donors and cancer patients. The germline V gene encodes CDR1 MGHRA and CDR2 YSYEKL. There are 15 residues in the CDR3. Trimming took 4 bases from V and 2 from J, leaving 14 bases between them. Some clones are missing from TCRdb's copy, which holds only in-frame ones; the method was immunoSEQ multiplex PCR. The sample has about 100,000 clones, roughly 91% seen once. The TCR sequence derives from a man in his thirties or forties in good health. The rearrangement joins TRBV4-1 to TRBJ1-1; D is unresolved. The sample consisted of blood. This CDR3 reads CASSLLPGSNTEAFF. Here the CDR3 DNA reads TGCGCCAGCAGCCTCCTACCGGGGAGTAACACTGAAGCTTTCTTT.